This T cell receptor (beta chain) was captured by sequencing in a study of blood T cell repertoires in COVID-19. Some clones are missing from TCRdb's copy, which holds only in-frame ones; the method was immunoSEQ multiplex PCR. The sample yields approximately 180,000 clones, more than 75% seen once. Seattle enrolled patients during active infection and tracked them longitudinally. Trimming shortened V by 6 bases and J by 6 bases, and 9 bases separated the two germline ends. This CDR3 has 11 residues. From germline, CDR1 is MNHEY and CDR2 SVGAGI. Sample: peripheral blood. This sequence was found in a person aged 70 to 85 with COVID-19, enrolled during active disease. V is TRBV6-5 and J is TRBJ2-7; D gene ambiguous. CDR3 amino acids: CASRLVGEQYF. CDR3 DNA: TGTGCCAGCAGACTCGTCGGCGAGCAGTACTTC.